This TCR beta chain was identified in a study of shared clonotypes between healthy human individuals. The protocol was immunoSEQ multiplex PCR, while the TCRdb copy is restricted to in-frame clones and leaves out a portion. The sample contains about 1.1 million clones, 77% of which appear only once. Trimming left V 1 base short and J 6 bases short, with 7 bases between. The CDR3 sequence is 12 residues long. The germline CDR1 and CDR2 sequences are SGHTA and FQGTGA. V is TRBV7-3 and J is TRBJ2-7, with D unresolved. Specimen: memory CD4+ T cells from PBMCs. The subset denotes: CD45RA-negative fraction. This TCR came from a man in his late teens or twenties in good health. Some clones in this sample may be carry-over from other donors' samples. The CDR3 nucleotides read TGTGCCAGCAGCTTAAATTTGGGCGAGCAGTACTTC. Its protein product is CASSLNLGEQYF.